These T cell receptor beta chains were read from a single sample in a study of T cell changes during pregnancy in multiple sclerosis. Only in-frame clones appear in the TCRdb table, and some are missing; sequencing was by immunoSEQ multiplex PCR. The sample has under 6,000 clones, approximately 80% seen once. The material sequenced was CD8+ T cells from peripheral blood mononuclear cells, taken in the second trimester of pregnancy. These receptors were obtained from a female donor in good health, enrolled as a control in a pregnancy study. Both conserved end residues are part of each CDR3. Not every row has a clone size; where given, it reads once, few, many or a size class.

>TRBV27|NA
CASSPQQRNTEAFF
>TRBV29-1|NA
CSAKEGGESQPQHF
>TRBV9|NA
CASSKGASVEDTQYF
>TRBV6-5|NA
CASSYTQGANEKLFF
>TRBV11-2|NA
CASSPSIGGNTEAFF
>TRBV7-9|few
CASSDTGKQPDTQYF
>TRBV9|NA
CASSENGQGWNEQYF
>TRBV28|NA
CASSLPGTGGSGGWREAFF
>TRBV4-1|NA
CASSQAGGDNYEQYF
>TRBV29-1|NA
CSVEGDRSYNEQFF
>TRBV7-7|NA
CASSLVTWSSQSF
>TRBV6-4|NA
CASSEKAGGPTGELFF
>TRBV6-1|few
CASSDMAPREQYF
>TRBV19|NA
CASSIGQGHTDTQYF
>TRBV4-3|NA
CASSPSTGGSYNEQFF
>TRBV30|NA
CAWGPLGSYSYNEQFF
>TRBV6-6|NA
CASRSSGQGAHEQYF
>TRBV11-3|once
CASSLPPDRGEDSYEQYF
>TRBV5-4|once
CASSLGAQNTEAFF
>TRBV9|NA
CASSDQGRVQETQYF
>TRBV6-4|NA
CASSVDTGGNNEQFF
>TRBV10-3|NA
CAISESPSGGVGGADTQYF
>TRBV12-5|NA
CASGSWGRNTGELFF
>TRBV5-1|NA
CASVGTSGQETQYF
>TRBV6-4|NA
CASSAGDTGELFF
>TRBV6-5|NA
CASSLGASEAFF
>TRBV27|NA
CASRTGRDQPQHF
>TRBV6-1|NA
CASSESIDSGNTIYF
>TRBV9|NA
CASSVGDRAYEQYF
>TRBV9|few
CASSPLAGGRNEQFF
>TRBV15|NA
CATSRDQAGPSEAFF
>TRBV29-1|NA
CSVVKSGDGYTF
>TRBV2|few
CASSNPGQARSYEQYF
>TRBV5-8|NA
CASSWGGGQGPVRSYEQYF
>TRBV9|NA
CASSVERGNEQFF
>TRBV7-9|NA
CASSLSETSGIRHGNEQFF
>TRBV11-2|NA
CASSPGEGQGIGTIYF
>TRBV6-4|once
CASSDRSGGTDTQYF
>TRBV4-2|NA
CASSQEMGGQGTDTQYF
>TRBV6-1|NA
CASSDHRSYTGELFF
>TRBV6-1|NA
CASSGGQGEAGELFF
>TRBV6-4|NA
CASSDGGVGTEAFF
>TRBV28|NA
CASTVDRGVSDTQYF
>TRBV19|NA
CASSTSGGDYNEQFF
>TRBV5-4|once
CASSGDYEDHSYEQYF
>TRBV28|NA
CASSLRQGTTYEQYF
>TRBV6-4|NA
CASSEETGAYNEQFF
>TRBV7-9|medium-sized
CASKWTGGKNTEAFF
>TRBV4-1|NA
CASRRPGGGYNEQFF
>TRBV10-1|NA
CASSERVGSGVETQYF
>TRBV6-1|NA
CASSDGAGGSDTQYF
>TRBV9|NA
CASSVEQGGYNEQFF
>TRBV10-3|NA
CAISEFRDRVYVGHNSPLHF
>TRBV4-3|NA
CASSASRGTGVRGYTF
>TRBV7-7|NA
CASSFSQGETQYF
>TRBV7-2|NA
CASSSTWTSLIEQFF
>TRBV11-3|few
CASSLTSGSHNEQFF
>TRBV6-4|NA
CASSRDRVSEQYF
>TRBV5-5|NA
CASSPDRWAGGLHGYTF
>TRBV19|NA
CASSDLAGGDQETQYF